This TCR beta chain was profiled in a study of blood T cell repertoires in COVID-19. Study-level information: Spain, Italy and the United States supplied samples that represented acute and convalescent COVID-19.

Recruitment covered over 20 US areas and drew participants whose ages spanned roughly 18 to 100 years. Participant-reported clinical history was the basis for cohort assignment. The table came from immunoSEQ multiplex PCR; TCRdb's copy has only in-frame clones and leaves some out. The data hold 280,000 or so clones, with about 83% observed a single time. This CDR3 is 13 amino acids long. V lost 6 bases to trimming and J lost 6 bases, with 11 bases between them. Germline CDR1 is MNHEY and CDR2 is SVGAGI. The sample taken for sequencing was PBMCs or T cells enriched from blood (not recorded which). This TCR was sampled from a woman between 40 and 50 years old who had recovered from COVID-19. V usage is TRBV6-5 and J usage is TRBJ2-2; the D gene is possibly TRBD2 (5 bases). The CDR3 bases are TGTGCCAGCAGACCCCTTAGCGCCGGGGAGCTGTTTTTT. It is translated as CASRPLSAGELFF.